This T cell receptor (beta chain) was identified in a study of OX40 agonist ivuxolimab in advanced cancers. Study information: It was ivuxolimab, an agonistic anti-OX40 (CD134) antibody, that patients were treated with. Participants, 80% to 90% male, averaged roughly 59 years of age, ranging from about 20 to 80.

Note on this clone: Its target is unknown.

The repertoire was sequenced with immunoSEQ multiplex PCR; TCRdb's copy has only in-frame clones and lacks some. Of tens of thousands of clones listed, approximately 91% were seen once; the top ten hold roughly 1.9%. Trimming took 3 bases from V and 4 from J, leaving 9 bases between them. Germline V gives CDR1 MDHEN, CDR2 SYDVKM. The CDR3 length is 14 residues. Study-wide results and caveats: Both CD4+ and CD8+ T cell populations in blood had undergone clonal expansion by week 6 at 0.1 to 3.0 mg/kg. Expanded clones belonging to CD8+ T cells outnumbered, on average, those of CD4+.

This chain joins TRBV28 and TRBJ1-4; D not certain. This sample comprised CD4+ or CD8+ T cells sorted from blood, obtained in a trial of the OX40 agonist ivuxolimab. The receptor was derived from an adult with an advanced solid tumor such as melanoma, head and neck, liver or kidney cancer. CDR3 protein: CASSFSGFNEKLFF. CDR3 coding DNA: TGTGCCAGCAGTTTTTCCGGGTTTAATGAAAAACTGTTTTTT. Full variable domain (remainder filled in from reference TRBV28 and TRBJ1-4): DVKVTQSSRYLVKRTGEKVFLECVQDMDHENMFWYRQDPGLGLRLIYFSYDVKMKEKGDIPEGYSVSREKKERFSLILESASTNQTSMYLCASSFSGFNEKLFFGSGTQLSVL.